These 11 T cell receptor beta chains came from one sample sequenced in a study of cytomegalovirus exposure and HLA in healthy donors. The PCR had 60 Vbeta and 13 Jbeta primers. Assay used: immunoSEQ multiplex PCR; TCRdb lists only in-frame clones, some missing. The table records tens of thousands of clones, about 89% of them present only once. The sequenced sample was PBMCs. The source of these receptors is a man aged 25 to 45 in good health and CMV-seropositive.

This chain joins TRBV5-1 and TRBJ1-4, with D maybe TRBD1 (5 bases). CDR1 SGHRS and CDR2 YFSETQ come from the germline V gene. This CDR3 spans 16 amino acids. V shed 4 bases and J shed 3 bases, with 16 bases lying between them. Written as DNA, the CDR3 is TGCGCCAGCAGCCCTGGGGCTGGGGGGGCTAATGAAAAACTGTTTTTT. Residues: CASSPGAGGANEKLFF.

The V and J genes are TRBV7-8 and TRBJ1-1; possible D gene TRBD1, 5 bases. Trimming stripped 0 bases from V and 4 bases from J, with 18 bases between. Germline CDR1 is SGHVS and CDR2 is FQNEAQ. The CDR3 length is 17 residues. The CDR3 coding sequence is TGTGCCAGCAGCTTAGCAACCTCAGGGAGGGTAGGCACTGAAGCTTTCTTT. Translating gives CASSLATSGRVGTEAFF.

This clone was counted a few times. V usage is TRBV6-1 and J usage is TRBJ2-7, with 9 bases aligning to TRBD1. V lost 9 bases and J lost 6; bases outside the gene matches: 3. Germline values: CDR1 MNHNS, CDR2 SASEGT. The CDR3 contains 11 residues. The CDR3 is CASRTGVEQYF. The CDR3, as DNA: TGTGCCAGTAGGACAGGGGTCGAGCAGTACTTC.

This chain joins TRBV19 and TRBJ2-3, with 7 bases fitting TRBD2. V was pared by 1 base and J by 6 bases, with 1 base of the junction left unmatched. Germline CDR1 and CDR2: LNHDA and SQIVND (reference sequence). The CDR3 is made up of 13 amino acids. The CDR3 sequence: CASSIAGRDTQYF. CDR3 DNA sequence: TGTGCCAGTAGTATAGCCGGGAGGGATACGCAGTATTTT.

J is TRBJ2-1 and V is TRBV4-1; 10 bases agree with TRBD2. V lost 4 bases, J lost 0 bases, and 6 bases stayed unmatched. The germline gives CDR1 MGHRA, CDR2 YSYEKL. The CDR3 sequence is 17 residues long. The chain's CDR3 is CASSPGLAKSSYNEQFF. The CDR3 DNA reads TGCGCCAGCAGCCCGGGACTAGCGAAAAGCTCCTACAATGAGCAGTTCTTC.

To note about this clone: A junction boundary mismatches the germline segment, possibly from a read error. The CDR3 DNA reads as TGTTCCAGCAGCACCCAAGTAGTAGGCTCAAGAGGCTATGGCTACACCTTC. As protein: CSSSTQVVGSRGYGYTF. The gene calls are TRBV7-9 and TRBJ1-2; D not certain. This CDR3 is 17 amino acids long. Germline assignment: CDR1 SEHNR and CDR2 FQNEAQ (reference sequence).

The CDR3 loop reads CASSPAGTGGAFNSEQYF. The CDR3 DNA reads as TGTGCCAGCAGCCCAGCAGGGACAGGGGGCGCCTTCAACTCCGAGCAGTACTTC. The chain joins TRBV5-8 to TRBJ2-7; 12 bases are shared with TRBD1. The CDR3 spans 18 residues. The J segment lost 6 bases and the V segment lost 4 bases, leaving 17 bases of the junction unmatched. Germline assignment: CDR1 SGHTS and CDR2 YDEGEE.

The V and J genes are TRBV27 and TRBJ1-2; 8 bases agree with TRBD1. The CDR3 length is 14 residues. The germline V gene has CDR1 MNHEY and CDR2 SMNVEV (reference sequence). The ends lost 2 bases at V and 8 bases at J; junction bases unmatched: 7. Written as DNA, the CDR3 is TGTGCCAGCAGTTTAGCGGCAGGGGGCAAGGGCTACACCTTC. Translated: CASSLAAGGKGYTF.

The J gene is TRBJ2-1, the V gene TRBV11-1; the D gene is possibly TRBD1 (5 bases). Germline loops: CDR1 SGHAT, CDR2 FQDESV (reference sequence). The CDR3 loop spans 16 amino acids. V was trimmed by 6 bases and J by 1 base, leaving 16 bases between them. The CDR3 here is CASSPGGARSYNEQFF. DNA for the CDR3: TGTGCCAGCAGTCCAGGTGGGGCAAGATCCTACAATGAGCAGTTCTTC.

V gene TRBV9 combines with J gene TRBJ1-2; D gene ambiguous. V was pared by 0 bases and J by 3 bases, with 12 bases between. Germline loops: CDR1 SGDLS, CDR2 YYNGEE. The CDR3 sequence is 15 residues long. The CDR3 is CASSVVASRDYGYTF. CDR3 nucleotide sequence: TGTGCCAGCAGCGTAGTGGCGAGTCGGGACTATGGCTACACCTTC. Filled out from reference TRBV9 and TRBJ1-2, the complete variable domain reads DSGVTQTPKHLITATGQRVTLRCSPRSGDLSVYWYQQSLDQGLQFLIQYYNGEERAKGNILERFSAQQFPDLHSELNLSSLELGDSALYFCASSVVASRDYGYTFGSGTRLTVV.

CDR3 loop: CAISGAGGTDTQYF. The CDR3 coding sequence is TGTGCCATCAGTGGGGCGGGAGGAACAGATACGCAGTATTTT. This chain joins TRBV10-3 and TRBJ2-3; 8 bases are shared with TRBD2. Germline V gene sequence: CDR1 ENHRY, CDR2 SYGVKD. The CDR3 sequence is 14 residues long. V was clipped by 4 bases and J by 3 bases; unmatched bases: 3.